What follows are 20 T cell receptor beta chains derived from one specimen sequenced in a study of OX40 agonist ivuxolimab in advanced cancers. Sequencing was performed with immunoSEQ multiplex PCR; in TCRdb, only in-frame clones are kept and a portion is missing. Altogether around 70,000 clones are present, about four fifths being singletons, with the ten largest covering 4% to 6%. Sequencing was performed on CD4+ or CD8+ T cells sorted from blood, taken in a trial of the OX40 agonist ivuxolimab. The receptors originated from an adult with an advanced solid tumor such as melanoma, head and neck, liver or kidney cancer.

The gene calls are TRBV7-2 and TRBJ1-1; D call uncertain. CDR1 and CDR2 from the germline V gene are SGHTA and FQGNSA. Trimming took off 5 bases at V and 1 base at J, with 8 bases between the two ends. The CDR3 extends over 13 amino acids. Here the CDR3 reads CASSKSPNTEAFF. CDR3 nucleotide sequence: TGTGCCAGCAGCAAATCACCGAACACTGAAGCTTTCTTT.

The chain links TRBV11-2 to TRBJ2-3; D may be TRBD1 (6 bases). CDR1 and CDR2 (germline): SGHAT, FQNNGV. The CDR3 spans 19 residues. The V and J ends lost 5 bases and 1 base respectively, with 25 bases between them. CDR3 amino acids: CASSLHRGLRGYGTDTQYF. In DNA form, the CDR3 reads TGTGCCAGCAGCCTCCATCGGGGATTAAGGGGGTACGGCACAGATACGCAGTATTTT.

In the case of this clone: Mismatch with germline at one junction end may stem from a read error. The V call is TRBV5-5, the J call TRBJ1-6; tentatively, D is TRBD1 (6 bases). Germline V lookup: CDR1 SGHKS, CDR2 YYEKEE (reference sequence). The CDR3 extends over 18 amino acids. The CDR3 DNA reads TGTGCCGGCAGCTTTGGGCTTTTCACAGGGACGAAAAATTCACCCCTCCACTTT. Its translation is CAGSFGLFTGTKNSPLHF.

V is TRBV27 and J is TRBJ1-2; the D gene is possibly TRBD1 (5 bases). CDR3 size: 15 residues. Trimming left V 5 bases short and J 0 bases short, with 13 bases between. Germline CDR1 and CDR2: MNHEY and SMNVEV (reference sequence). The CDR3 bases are TGTGCCAGCAGTCCGGGGGGAAGAGCTAACTATGGCTACACCTTC. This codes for CASSPGGRANYGYTF.

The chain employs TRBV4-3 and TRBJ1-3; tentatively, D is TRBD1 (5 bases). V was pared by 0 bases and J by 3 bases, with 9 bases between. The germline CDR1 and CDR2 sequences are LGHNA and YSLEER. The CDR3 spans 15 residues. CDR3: CASSQDRGVGNTIYF. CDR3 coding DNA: TGCGCCAGCAGCCAAGATAGAGGGGTTGGAAACACCATATATTTT.

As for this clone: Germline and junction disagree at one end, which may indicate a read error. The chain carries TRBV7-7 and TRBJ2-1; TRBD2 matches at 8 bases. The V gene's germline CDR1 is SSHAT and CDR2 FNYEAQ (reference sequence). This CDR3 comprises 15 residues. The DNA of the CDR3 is TGTGCTAGCAGCTCAGGACCGACTAGCGTTTCTGAGCAGTTCTTC. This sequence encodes CASSSGPTSVSEQFF. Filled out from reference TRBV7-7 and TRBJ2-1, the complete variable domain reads GAGVSQSPRYKVTKRGQDVTLRCDPISSHATLYWYQQALGQGPEFLTYFNYEAQPDKSGLPSDRFSAERPEGSISTLTIQRTEQRDSAMYRCASSSGPTSVSEQFFGPGTRLTVL.

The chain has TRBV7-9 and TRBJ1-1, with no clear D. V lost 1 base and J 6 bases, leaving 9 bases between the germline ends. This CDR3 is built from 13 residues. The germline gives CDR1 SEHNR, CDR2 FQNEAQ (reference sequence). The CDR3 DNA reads TGTGCCAGCAGCTTAGGAGGATTGGCTGAAGCTTTCTTT. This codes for CASSLGGLAEAFF. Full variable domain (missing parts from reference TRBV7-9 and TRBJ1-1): DTGVSQNPRHKITKRGQNVTFRCDPISEHNRLYWYRQTLGQGPEFLTYFQNEAQLEKSRLLSDRFSAERPKGSFSTLEIQRTEQGDSAMYLCASSLGGLAEAFFGQGTRLTVV.

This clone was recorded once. CDR3 nucleotides: TGTGCCAGCAGCTTACTAGCGGGGGACGGTGAGCAGTTCTTC. Encoded protein: CASSLLAGDGEQFF. The chain recombines TRBV13 with TRBJ2-1, with TRBD2 matching over 10 bases. Looked up from germline, CDR1 is PRHDT and CDR2 is FYEKMQ (reference sequence). The CDR3 has 14 amino acids. J gave up 9 bases and V 2 bases, and 4 bases lay outside the gene matches.

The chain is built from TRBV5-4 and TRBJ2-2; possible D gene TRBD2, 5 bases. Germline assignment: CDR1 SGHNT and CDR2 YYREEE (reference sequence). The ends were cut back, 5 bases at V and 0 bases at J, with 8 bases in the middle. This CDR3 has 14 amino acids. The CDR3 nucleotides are TGTGCCAGCAGTCCCGGGGCGAACACCGGGGAGCTGTTTTTT. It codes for CASSPGANTGELFF.

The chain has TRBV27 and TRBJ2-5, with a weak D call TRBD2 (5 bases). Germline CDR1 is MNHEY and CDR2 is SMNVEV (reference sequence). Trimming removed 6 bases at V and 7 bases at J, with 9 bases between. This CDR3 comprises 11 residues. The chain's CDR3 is CASRPRVTQYF. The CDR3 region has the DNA TGTGCCAGCAGACCGCGGGTGACCCAGTACTTC.

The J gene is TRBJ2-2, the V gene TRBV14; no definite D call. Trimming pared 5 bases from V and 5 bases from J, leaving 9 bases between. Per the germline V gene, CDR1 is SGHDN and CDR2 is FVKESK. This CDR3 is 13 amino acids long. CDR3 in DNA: TGTGCCAGCAGCGACGGCCCTACCGGGGAGCTGTTTTTT. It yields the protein CASSDGPTGELFF.

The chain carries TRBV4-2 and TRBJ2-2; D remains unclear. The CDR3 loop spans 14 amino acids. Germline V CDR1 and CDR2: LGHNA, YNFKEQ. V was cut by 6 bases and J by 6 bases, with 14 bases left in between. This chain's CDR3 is CASRLGSEAGELFF. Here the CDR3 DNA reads TGTGCCAGCAGGCTGGGCTCAGAGGCCGGGGAGCTGTTTTTT.

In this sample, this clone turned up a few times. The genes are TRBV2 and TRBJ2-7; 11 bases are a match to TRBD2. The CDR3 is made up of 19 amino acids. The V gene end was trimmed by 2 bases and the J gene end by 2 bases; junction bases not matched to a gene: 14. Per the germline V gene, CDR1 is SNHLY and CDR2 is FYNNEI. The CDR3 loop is CASSEWGGLAGWAAYEQYF. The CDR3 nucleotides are TGTGCCAGCAGTGAATGGGGCGGACTAGCGGGCTGGGCCGCCTACGAGCAGTACTTC.

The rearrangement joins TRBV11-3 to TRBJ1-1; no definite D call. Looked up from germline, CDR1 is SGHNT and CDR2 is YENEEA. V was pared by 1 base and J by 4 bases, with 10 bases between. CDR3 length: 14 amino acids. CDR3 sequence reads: CASSLGRGSTEAFF. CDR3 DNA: TGTGCCAGCAGCTTAGGTCGAGGTAGCACTGAAGCTTTCTTT.

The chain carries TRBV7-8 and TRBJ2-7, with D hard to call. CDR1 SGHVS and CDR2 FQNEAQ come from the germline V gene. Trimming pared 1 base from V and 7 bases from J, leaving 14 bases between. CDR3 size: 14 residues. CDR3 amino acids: CASSLVSGLGEQYF. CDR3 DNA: TGTGCCAGCAGCTTAGTGAGTGGGTTGGGGGAGCAGTACTTC. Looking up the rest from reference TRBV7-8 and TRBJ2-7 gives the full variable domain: GAGVSQSPRYKVAKRGQDVALRCDPISGHVSLFWYQQALGQGPEFLTYFQNEAQLDKSGLPSDRFFAERPEGSVSTLKIQRTQQEDSAVYLCASSLVSGLGEQYFGPGTRLTVT.

The chain's CDR3 is CASSVAGLSYGYTF. CDR3 DNA sequence: TGTGCCAGCAGTGTGGCAGGACTTAGCTATGGCTACACCTTC. The chain combines TRBV28 with TRBJ1-2; D ambiguous. V was cut by 5 bases and J by 4 bases, with 14 bases left in between. The CDR3 is 14 amino acids. Germline CDR1 MDHEN, CDR2 SYDVKM.

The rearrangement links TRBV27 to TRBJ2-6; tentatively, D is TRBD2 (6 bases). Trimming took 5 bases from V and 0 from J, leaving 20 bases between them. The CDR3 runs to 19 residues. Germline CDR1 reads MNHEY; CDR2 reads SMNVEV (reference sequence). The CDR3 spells CASSPTFGGWSSGANVLTF. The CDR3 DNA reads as TGTGCCAGCAGTCCCACGTTTGGAGGGTGGTCCTCTGGGGCCAACGTCCTGACTTTC.

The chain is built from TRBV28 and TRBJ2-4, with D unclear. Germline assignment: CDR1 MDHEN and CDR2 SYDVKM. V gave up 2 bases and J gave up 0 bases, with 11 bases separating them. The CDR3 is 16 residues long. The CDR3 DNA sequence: TGTGCCAGCAGTTTAGGGGATACCATAGCCAAAAACATTCAGTACTTC. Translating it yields CASSLGDTIAKNIQYF. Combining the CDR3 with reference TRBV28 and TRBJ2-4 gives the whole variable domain DVKVTQSSRYLVKRTGEKVFLECVQDMDHENMFWYRQDPGLGLRLIYFSYDVKMKEKGDIPEGYSVSREKKERFSLILESASTNQTSMYLCASSLGDTIAKNIQYFGAGTRLSVL.

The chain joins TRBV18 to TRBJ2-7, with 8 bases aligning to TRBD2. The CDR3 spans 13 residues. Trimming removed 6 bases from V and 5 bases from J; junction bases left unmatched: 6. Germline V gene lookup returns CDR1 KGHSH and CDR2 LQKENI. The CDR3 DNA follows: TGTGCCAGCTCCCGACTTAGCGGGGACGAGCAGTACTTC. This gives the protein CASSRLSGDEQYF.

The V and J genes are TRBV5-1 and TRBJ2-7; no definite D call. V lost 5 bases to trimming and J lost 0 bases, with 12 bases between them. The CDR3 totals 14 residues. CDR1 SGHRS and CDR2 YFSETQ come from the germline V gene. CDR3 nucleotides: TGCGCCAGCAGTTCCGGCTCGAGCTCCTACGAGCAGTACTTC. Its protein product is CASSSGSSSYEQYF.